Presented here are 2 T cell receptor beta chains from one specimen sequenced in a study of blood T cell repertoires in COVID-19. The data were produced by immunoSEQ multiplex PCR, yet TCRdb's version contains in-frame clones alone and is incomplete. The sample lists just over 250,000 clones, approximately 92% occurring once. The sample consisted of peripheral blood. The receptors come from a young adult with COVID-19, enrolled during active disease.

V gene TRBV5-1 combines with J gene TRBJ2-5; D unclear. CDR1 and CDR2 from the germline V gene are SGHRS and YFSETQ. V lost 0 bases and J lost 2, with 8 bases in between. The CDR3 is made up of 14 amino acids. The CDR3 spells CASSLGTTQETQYF. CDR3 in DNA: TGCGCCAGCAGCTTGGGCACCACTCAAGAGACCCAGTACTTC.

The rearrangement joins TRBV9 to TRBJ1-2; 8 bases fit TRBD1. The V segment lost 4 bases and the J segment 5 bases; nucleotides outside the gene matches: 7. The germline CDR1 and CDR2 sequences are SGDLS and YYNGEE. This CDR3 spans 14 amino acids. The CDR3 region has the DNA TGTGCCAGCAGCCCTGGACAGGGCGGGTATGGCTACACCTTC. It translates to CASSPGQGGYGYTF. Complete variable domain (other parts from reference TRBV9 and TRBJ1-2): DSGVTQTPKHLITATGQRVTLRCSPRSGDLSVYWYQQSLDQGLQFLIQYYNGEERAKGNILERFSAQQFPDLHSELNLSSLELGDSALYFCASSPGQGGYGYTFGSGTRLTVV.